These 19 T cell receptor beta chains were sequenced from one sample in a study of memory CD4+ T cells and cytomegalovirus serostatus. Sequencing used immunoSEQ multiplex PCR; TCRdb keeps in-frame clones, though not all of them. The profile shows approximately 49,000 clones, roughly 80% of them singletons. The sort gate was single viable CD3+CD4+CD8-CD45RO+ cells for memory CD4+ T cells. The sequencing sample was made of memory CD4+ T cells from blood. All receptors come from an adult in good health and CMV-seronegative.

This chain uses TRBV15 with TRBJ1-2; 9 bases agree with TRBD1. The germline V gene encodes CDR1 LNHNV and CDR2 YYDKDF (reference sequence). The CDR3 contains 15 residues. Trimming cost V 5 bases and J 5 bases; bases outside gene matches: 9. This CDR3 reads CATSAGQGVEYGYTF. In nucleotides, the CDR3 is TGTGCCACCAGCGCGGGACAGGGTGTGGAGTATGGCTACACCTTC.

The chain employs TRBV29-1 and TRBJ1-1, with TRBD1 as a possible D gene (6 bases). CDR1 is SQVTM, CDR2 ANQGSEA, per germline. With 7 bases removed from V and 5 bases from J, the gap between germline ends came to 20 bases. This CDR3 contains 14 residues. CDR3: CSGGPGVSRTEAFF. The CDR3 DNA is TGCAGCGGAGGGCCAGGGGTCAGCAGGACTGAAGCTTTCTTT. Supplemented by reference TRBV29-1 and TRBJ1-1, the full variable domain reads SAVISQKPSRDICQRGTSLTIQCQVDSQVTMMFWYRQQPGQSLTLIATANQGSEATYESGFVIDKFPISRPNLTFSTLTVSNMSPEDSSIYLCSGGPGVSRTEAFFGQGTRLTVV.

The chain employs TRBV5-1 and TRBJ1-1, with no clear D. The CDR3 consists of 15 residues. The V end lost 0 bases, the J end lost 4 bases, and 13 bases lay between the germline ends. Looked up from germline, CDR1 is SGHRS and CDR2 is YFSETQ. The CDR3 nucleotides read TGCGCCAGCAGCTTGGATGGGAGGTCTAGCACTGAAGCTTTCTTT. This translates into CASSLDGRSSTEAFF.

The V and J genes are TRBV30 and TRBJ2-5, with D tentatively TRBD1 (9 bases). Trimming took off 4 bases at V and 4 bases at J, with 19 bases between the two ends. The CDR3 is 15 amino acids. Germline CDR1 GTSNPN, CDR2 SVGIG (reference sequence). The CDR3 coding sequence is TGTGCCTGGAACCGCGGGGGGACAGGGCCAGAGACCCAGTACTTC. This codes for CAWNRGGTGPETQYF. The full variable domain, in which reference TRBV30 and TRBJ2-5 provide the parts outside the CDR3, is SQTIHQWPATLVQPVGSPLSLECTVEGTSNPNLYWYRQAAGRGLQLLFYSVGIGQISSEVPQNLSASRPQDRQFILSSKKLLLSDSGFYLCAWNRGGTGPETQYFGPGTRLLVL.

The genes are TRBV28 and TRBJ1-3; maybe TRBD1 (5 bases). Trimming removed 3 bases from V and 4 bases from J, with 10 bases in between. Germline lookup yields CDR1 MDHEN and CDR2 SYDVKM. The CDR3 is 14 residues long. CDR3 sequence reads: CASSFGGAGNTIYF. As DNA, the CDR3 is TGTGCCAGCAGTTTCGGAGGGGCCGGAAACACCATATATTTT.

This clone showed up just once. The CDR3 DNA reads TGTGCCAGCAGACACAGGGACGGGTACCAAGAGACCCAGTACTTC. It encodes CASRHRDGYQETQYF. The chain couples TRBV2 to TRBJ2-5; maybe TRBD1 (6 bases). This CDR3 is built from 15 residues. The V gene's germline CDR1 is SNHLY and CDR2 FYNNEI. V was pared by 6 bases and J by 0 bases, with 14 bases between.

The CDR3 DNA is TGTGCCAGCAGTGGGACGGGTAGGGGGTTATCGAACACCGGGGAGCTGTTTTTT. This sequence encodes CASSGTGRGLSNTGELFF. The chain has TRBV25-1 and TRBJ2-2; D is perhaps TRBD1 (6 bases). CDR1 is MGHDK and CDR2 is SYGVNS in the germline V gene. V was clipped by 4 bases and J by 0 bases, with 18 bases between them. This CDR3 has 18 amino acids.

CDR3 residues: CAISEGQGYGYTF. In nucleotides, the CDR3 is TGTGCCATCAGTGAGGGACAGGGCTATGGCTACACCTTC. The chain joins TRBV10-3 to TRBJ1-2; 8 bases match TRBD1. V lost 2 bases and J lost 4; bases outside the gene matches: 0. Germline V gene sequence: CDR1 ENHRY, CDR2 SYGVKD. The CDR3 has 13 residues.

The CDR3 reads CASSLATPGDQETQYF. The DNA of the CDR3 is TGTGCCAGCAGCTTAGCGACGCCGGGAGACCAAGAGACCCAGTACTTC. The chain combines TRBV7-9 with TRBJ2-5; D may be TRBD2 (6 bases). With 0 bases removed from V and 0 bases from J, the gap between germline ends came to 11 bases. The length of the CDR3 is 16 residues. Germline V lookup: CDR1 SEHNR, CDR2 FQNEAQ (reference sequence).

This rearrangement joins TRBV12-2 to TRBJ2-2. TRBV12-2 is a known pseudogene. There are 16 residues in the CDR3. The DNA of the CDR3 is TGTGCAAGTCGCTTAATATTCGTGGGGACGGCCGGGGAGCTGTTTTTT. The encoded protein is CASRLIFVGTAGELFF.

The V and J genes are TRBV7-3 and TRBJ2-2; TRBD2 matches at 9 bases. The V segment lost 9 bases and the J segment 1 base; nucleotides outside the gene matches: 15. Germline CDR1 and CDR2: SGHTA and FQGTGA. The CDR3 runs to 18 residues. The CDR3 DNA reads TGTGCCAGTAAGCGGGGGGCCGGACAGCTTAGGAACACCGGGGAGCTGTTTTTT. This codes for CASKRGAGQLRNTGELFF.

CDR3 protein: CASSGGAFRGYTF. CDR3 in DNA: TGTGCCAGCAGCGGAGGGGCTTTTCGGGGCTACACCTTC. The chain recombines TRBV7-6 with TRBJ1-2, with D possibly matching TRBD1 (5 bases). V lost 5 bases to trimming and J lost 8 bases, with 15 bases between them. Germline lookup yields CDR1 SGHVS and CDR2 FNYEAQ. The CDR3 loop spans 13 amino acids.

The rearrangement links TRBV19 to TRBJ1-1; D is undetermined. The germline CDR1 and CDR2 sequences are LNHDA and SQIVND (reference sequence). The CDR3 is made up of 15 amino acids. V shed 2 bases and J shed 0 bases, with 10 bases lying between them. The CDR3 DNA reads TGTGCCAGTAGTATAAGGAAACAAATGAACACTGAAGCTTTCTTT. It yields the protein CASSIRKQMNTEAFF.

This sequence joins TRBV23-1 and TRBJ1-5; D gene unclear. TRBV23-1 is treated as an ORF (open reading frame) with a function not yet certain. There are 18 residues in the CDR3. Trimming removed 4 bases from V and 4 bases from J, with 23 bases in between. In DNA form, the CDR3 reads TGCGCCAGCAGTCGTGGGTGGAGTCCTCCGAACCGGAATCAGCCCCAGCATTTT. Protein: CASSRGWSPPNRNQPQHF.

The gene calls are TRBV7-2 and TRBJ2-1, with TRBD2 matching 9 bases. Germline V CDR1 and CDR2: SGHTA, FQGNSA. V shed 1 base, J shed 12 bases, and the junction held 4 bases outside the gene matches. This CDR3 is 13 amino acids long. CDR3 nucleotide sequence: TGTGCCAGCAGCTTAGGCGGGGGGGTCCCGCAGTTCTTC. Protein product: CASSLGGGVPQFF.

V is TRBV5-6 and J is TRBJ2-5, with 7 bases that match TRBD2. This CDR3 is 13 amino acids long. The junction had 1 base not matched to a gene; V was cut back by 0 bases and J by 5 bases. In germline, CDR1 is SGHDT, CDR2 YYEEEE. CDR3 sequence reads: CASSLVGGETQYF. The CDR3 DNA sequence: TGTGCCAGCAGCTTGGTCGGGGGGGAGACCCAGTACTTC.

Turning to this clone: At one end, the junction sequence differs from germline, possibly due to a read error. The chain carries TRBV7-7 and TRBJ2-5; D remains ambiguous. This CDR3 has 13 residues. Germline V gives CDR1 SSHAT, CDR2 FNYEAQ (reference sequence). The CDR3 here is CASSSNPGETQYF. The CDR3 nucleotides read TGTGCTAGCAGCTCAAACCCAGGAGAGACCCAGTACTTC. Full variable domain (missing parts from reference TRBV7-7 and TRBJ2-5): GAGVSQSPRYKVTKRGQDVTLRCDPISSHATLYWYQQALGQGPEFLTYFNYEAQPDKSGLPSDRFSAERPEGSISTLTIQRTEQRDSAMYRCASSSNPGETQYFGPGTRLLVL.

The chain is built from TRBV5-6 and TRBJ1-6; a possible D gene is TRBD1 (5 bases). CDR1 is SGHDT and CDR2 is YYEEEE in the germline V gene. The CDR3 length is 15 residues. V was shortened by 2 bases and J by 9 bases, with 15 bases between the two germline ends. The CDR3 sequence: CASSLPTAAVSPLHF. In DNA, the CDR3 is TGTGCCAGCAGCTTACCGACAGCCGCAGTTTCACCCCTCCACTTT.

The sample holds a few counts of this clone. The chain has TRBV2 and TRBJ2-7, with 9 bases aligning to TRBD2. After removal of 6 bases from V and 3 bases from J, the junction contained 9 bases not matched to a gene. CDR3 size: 15 residues. Germline V gene lookup returns CDR1 SNHLY and CDR2 FYNNEI. The CDR3 here is CASRIVTSGSYEQYF. The CDR3 region has the DNA TGTGCCAGCAGGATAGTGACTAGCGGAAGCTACGAGCAGTACTTC.